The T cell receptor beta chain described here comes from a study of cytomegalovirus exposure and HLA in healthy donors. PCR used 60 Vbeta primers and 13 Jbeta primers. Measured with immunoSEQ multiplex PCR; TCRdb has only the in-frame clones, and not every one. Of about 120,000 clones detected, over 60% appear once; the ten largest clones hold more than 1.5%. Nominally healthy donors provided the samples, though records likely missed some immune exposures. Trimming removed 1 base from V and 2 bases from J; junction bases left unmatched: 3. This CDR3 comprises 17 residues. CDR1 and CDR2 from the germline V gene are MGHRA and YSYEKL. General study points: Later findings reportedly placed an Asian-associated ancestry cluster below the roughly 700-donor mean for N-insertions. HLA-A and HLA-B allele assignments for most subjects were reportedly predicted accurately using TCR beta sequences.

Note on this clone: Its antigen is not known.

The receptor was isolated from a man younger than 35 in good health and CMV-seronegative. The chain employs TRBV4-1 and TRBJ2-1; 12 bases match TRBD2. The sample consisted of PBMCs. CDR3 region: CASSQGWTSGTYNEQFF. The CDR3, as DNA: TGCGCCAGCAGCCAAGGATGGACTAGCGGGACCTACAATGAGCAGTTCTTC.